This section outlines one TCR beta chain sequence together with its context. The antigen is undetermined. These data are taken from a study of cytomegalovirus exposure and HLA in healthy donors. Study context: There were 100 million to 120 million unique TCR beta sequences, drawn from approximately 180 million T cells, in an earlier analysis.

PCR amplification relied on 60 Vbeta primers (plus 13 Jbeta primers). Profiling relied on immunoSEQ multiplex PCR, and the TCRdb table lists in-frame clones only, not all of them. This table holds about 78,000 clones, roughly 80% found once. The germline CDR1 and CDR2 sequences are GTSNPN and SVGIG (reference sequence). Trimming at V came to 1 base and at J to 0 bases, leaving 8 bases not matched to a gene. CDR3 length: 16 amino acids. General observations from the study: A few CMV-associated chains proved CMV antigen-specific in vitro.

Sequenced sample: PBMCs. The chain uses TRBV30 and TRBJ1-1; 7 bases agree with TRBD1. The TCR was taken from a man aged 45 to 65 in good health and CMV-seropositive. CDR3 bases: TGTGCCTGGAGTGCCACGACAGGGCCCTTGAACACTGAAGCTTTCTTT. The encoded protein is CAWSATTGPLNTEAFF.